Listed here is a single TCR beta chain. This record belongs to a study of technical replicates of blood from a few donors. CDR1 is GTSNPN, CDR2 SVGIG, per germline (reference sequence). The CDR3 loop spans 14 amino acids. V lost 0 bases to trimming and J lost 5 bases, with 13 bases between them. The repertoire was sequenced with immunoSEQ multiplex PCR; TCRdb's copy has only in-frame clones and lacks some. The sample lists about 88,000 clones; roughly 92% were seen once. The specimen sequenced was T cells isolated from PBMCs. This TCR derives from a human donor in good health. This rearrangement joins TRBV30 to TRBJ2-5; D call uncertain. The CDR3 loop reads CAWSVSNLRETQYF. As DNA, the CDR3 is TGTGCCTGGAGTGTATCGAATCTGAGGGAGACCCAGTACTTC.